This T cell receptor (beta chain) was profiled in a study of OX40 agonist ivuxolimab in advanced cancers. Study information: Patients were roughly 83% male with ages roughly 20 to 85, mean about 65.

Profiling relied on immunoSEQ multiplex PCR, and the TCRdb table lists in-frame clones only, not all of them. Of approximately 68,000 clones listed, roughly 80% are singletons. Trimming took off 4 bases at V and 1 base at J, with 10 bases between the two ends. The germline CDR1 and CDR2 sequences are MNHEY and SMNVEV (reference sequence). The CDR3 consists of 14 residues. Sequencing was performed on CD4+ or CD8+ T cells sorted from blood, taken in a trial of the OX40 agonist ivuxolimab. This receptor was identified in an adult with an advanced solid tumor such as melanoma, head and neck, liver or kidney cancer. The rearrangement links TRBV27 to TRBJ1-1, with D unresolved. CDR3 sequence reads: CASSSVVRNTEAFF. The CDR3 DNA is TGTGCCAGCAGTTCCGTGGTCCGGAACACTGAAGCTTTCTTT.